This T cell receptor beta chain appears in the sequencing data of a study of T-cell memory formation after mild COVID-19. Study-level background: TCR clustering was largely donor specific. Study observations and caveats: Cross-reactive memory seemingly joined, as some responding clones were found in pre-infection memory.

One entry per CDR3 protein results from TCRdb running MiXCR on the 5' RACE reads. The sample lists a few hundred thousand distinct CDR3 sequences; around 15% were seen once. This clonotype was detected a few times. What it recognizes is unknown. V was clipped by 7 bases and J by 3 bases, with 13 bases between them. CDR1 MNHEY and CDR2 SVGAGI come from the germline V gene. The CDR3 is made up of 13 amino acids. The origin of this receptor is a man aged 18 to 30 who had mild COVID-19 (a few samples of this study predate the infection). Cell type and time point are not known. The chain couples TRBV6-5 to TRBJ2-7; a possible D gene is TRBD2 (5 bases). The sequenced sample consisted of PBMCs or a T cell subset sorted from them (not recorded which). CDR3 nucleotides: TGTGCCAGCATTATATGGGGAGACTACGAGCAGTACTTC. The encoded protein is CASIIWGDYEQYF.